This T cell receptor beta chain was documented in a study of T cells after yellow fever vaccination. This CDR3 spans 14 amino acids. V gave up 5 bases and J gave up 2 bases, with 12 bases separating them. Germline V CDR1 and CDR2: MDHEN, SYDVKM. MiXCR, applied by TCRdb to the 5' RACE reads, yields one record per CDR3 protein. The data show 250,000 to 400,000 distinct CDR3 sequences, with about 4% seen just once and 20% to 25% held by the top ten. This sample comprised PBMCs, obtained 5 days after the yellow fever booster vaccination. The sequence came from a man younger than 35 who received the YFV17D yellow fever vaccine. The chain combines TRBV28 with TRBJ1-2; D might be TRBD1 (6 bases). Here the CDR3 reads CASSVNQGNYGYTF. Written as DNA, the CDR3 is TGTGCCAGCAGTGTCAATCAGGGGAACTATGGCTACACCTTC.